A single sample is the source of the 22 T cell receptor beta chains below, sequenced in a study of blood T cell repertoires in COVID-19. The assay was immunoSEQ multiplex PCR, and TCRdb's table has in-frame clones only and misses some. The sample has some 70,000 clones, about nine tenths seen once. Material: peripheral blood. Receptor source: a human donor in a cohort sampled during active COVID-19.

The chain is built from TRBV28 and TRBJ2-7; a weak D match, TRBD2 (5 bases). This CDR3 contains 14 residues. Germline CDR1 and CDR2: MDHEN and SYDVKM. V dropped 8 bases and J dropped 2 bases, with 16 bases sitting between them. DNA of the CDR3: TGTGCCAGCGACGCTAGGACTCCCACCTACGAGCAGTACTTC. It yields the protein CASDARTPTYEQYF. The full variable domain, completed using reference TRBV28 and TRBJ2-7, is DVKVTQSSRYLVKRTGEKVFLECVQDMDHENMFWYRQDPGLGLRLIYFSYDVKMKEKGDIPEGYSVSREKKERFSLILESASTNQTSMYLCASDARTPTYEQYFGPGTRLTVT.

The chain recombines TRBV3-1 (or the pseudogene TRBV3-2) with TRBJ2-7; the D gene is possibly TRBD2 (5 bases). The CDR3 is 16 residues long. Germline CDR1 reads LGHDT; CDR2 reads YNNKEL (reference sequence). V gave up 4 bases and J gave up 2 bases, with 18 bases separating them. Here the CDR3 DNA reads TGTGCCAGCAGCCTAAAGCCCGGGGTAAAAGCCTACGAGCAGTACTTC. It codes for CASSLKPGVKAYEQYF.

This chain uses TRBV20-1 with TRBJ2-1; 9 bases match TRBD1. J lost 4 bases, V lost 3 bases, and 10 bases had no gene match. CDR3 size: 16 residues. CDR1 and CDR2 from the germline V gene are DFQATT and SNEGSKA (reference sequence). CDR3 protein: CSASSSDRGAYNEQFF. The DNA of the CDR3 is TGCAGTGCTAGTTCATCCGACAGGGGGGCTTACAATGAGCAGTTCTTC.

V usage is TRBV1 and J usage is TRBJ2-2; TRBD1 is the table's D call, not checked against the DNA. TRBV1 corresponds to a pseudogene. This CDR3 is 16 amino acids long. CDR3 sequence (DNA): TGCACCAGCAGCCAAGATCTTGCACACCCAGGCGGGGAGCTGTTTTTT. It encodes CTSSQDLAHPGGELFF.

This clone appeared a few times. The CDR3 protein is CATSASSAGVGQPQHF. DNA for the CDR3: TGTGCCACCTCAGCCTCCTCCGCCGGGGTTGGTCAGCCCCAGCATTTT. This chain uses TRBV6-6 with TRBJ1-5, with unresolved D. This CDR3 has 16 amino acids. Trimming took off 10 bases at V and 6 bases at J, with 25 bases between the two ends. Per germline, CDR1 MNHNY and CDR2 SVGAGI (reference sequence).

The chain is built from TRBV11-3 and TRBJ2-3; 11 nucleotides match TRBD2. The germline V gene encodes CDR1 SGHNT and CDR2 YENEEA. There are 13 residues in the CDR3. The V gene end was trimmed by 5 bases and the J gene end by 6 bases; junction bases not matched to a gene: 1. The CDR3 loop is CASSVAGGDTQYF. CDR3 DNA sequence: TGTGCCAGCAGCGTAGCGGGGGGGGATACGCAGTATTTT.

CDR3: CASSPPNSKPKSSYNEQFF. The DNA of the CDR3 is TGTGCCAGCTCACCGCCGAACTCCAAACCTAAGAGCTCCTACAATGAGCAGTTCTTC. The chain recombines TRBV18 with TRBJ2-1; D is unresolved. V dropped 3 bases and J dropped 0 bases, with 21 bases sitting between them. The germline CDR1 and CDR2 sequences are KGHSH and LQKENI. The CDR3 runs 19 residues.

This sequence joins TRBV5-8 and TRBJ1-1; 8 nucleotides line up with TRBD1. V dropped 1 base and J dropped 0; count of bases not matched to a gene: 8. Germline CDR1 reads SGHTS; CDR2 reads YDEGEE. The CDR3 has 17 residues. CDR3 sequence (DNA): TGTGCCAGCAGCTTGACAGGACAGGGTTACATGAACACTGAAGCTTTCTTT. This encodes CASSLTGQGYMNTEAFF.

This clone was detected only once. The rearrangement joins TRBV19 to TRBJ1-3; tentative D call: TRBD1 (6 bases). This CDR3 is 19 amino acids long. Germline CDR1 and CDR2: LNHDA and SQIVND (reference sequence). The V gene lost 4 bases and the J gene lost 1 base, with 23 bases spanning the gap. The CDR3 region is CASSTWPPQGPVSGNTIYF. The CDR3 nucleotides read TGTGCCAGTAGTACTTGGCCTCCACAGGGACCGGTATCTGGAAACACCATATATTTT.

CDR3 DNA sequence: TGTGCCAGCAGGCAAGCGGGAGGGAGGCAAGAGACCCAGTACTTC. As protein: CASRQAGGRQETQYF. The chain employs TRBV7-9 and TRBJ2-5; 10 bases agree with TRBD2. This CDR3 has 15 residues. CDR1 SEHNR and CDR2 FQNEAQ come from the germline V gene (reference sequence). The V segment lost 6 bases and the J segment 2 bases; nucleotides outside the gene matches: 6.

This chain joins TRBV6-5 and TRBJ2-1, with 9 positions matching TRBD2. The CDR3 length is 13 residues. Trimming removed 6 bases from V and 6 bases from J; junction bases left unmatched: 3. CDR1 is MNHEY and CDR2 is SVGAGI in the germline V gene. This chain's CDR3 is CASRTSGTNEQFF. The CDR3 DNA is TGTGCCAGCAGGACTAGCGGAACCAATGAGCAGTTCTTC.

CDR3 DNA sequence: TGTGCCAGCAGCCTTTCTGGACTAGCAGAAGGGGGTACGCAGTATTTT. It yields the protein CASSLSGLAEGGTQYF. The genes are TRBV7-9 and TRBJ2-3; 8 nucleotides align to TRBD2. The CDR3 is 16 amino acids. V shed 5 bases, J shed 8 bases, and the junction held 15 bases outside the gene matches. From germline, CDR1 is SEHNR and CDR2 FQNEAQ (reference sequence).

The chain recombines TRBV5-1 with TRBJ2-2, with a tentative D call TRBD2 (7 bases). Trimming took 8 bases from V and 4 from J, leaving 18 bases between them. The CDR3 runs 15 residues. Germline CDR1 reads SGHRS; CDR2 reads YFSETQ. This CDR3 is CASLAQGRATGELFF. CDR3 bases: TGCGCCAGTCTGGCCCAGGGGAGGGCCACCGGGGAGCTGTTTTTT.

CDR3 sequence reads: CATSRDMTGAGELFF. CDR3 coding DNA: TGTGCCACCAGCAGAGATATGACAGGCGCTGGGGAGCTGTTTTTT. The chain is built from TRBV15 and TRBJ2-2; D may be TRBD1 (6 bases). The V gene's germline CDR1 is LNHNV and CDR2 YYDKDF (reference sequence). Trimming pared 0 bases from V and 8 bases from J, leaving 13 bases between. This CDR3 is 15 amino acids long.

The chain links TRBV15 to TRBJ2-2; D may be TRBD2 (6 bases). The CDR3 covers 15 residues. Germline assignment: CDR1 LNHNV and CDR2 YYDKDF (reference sequence). The ends were cut back, 8 bases at V and 0 bases at J, with 13 bases in the middle. The CDR3 loop reads CATRGVSANTGELFF. CDR3 nucleotide sequence: TGTGCCACCCGCGGGGTAAGCGCGAACACCGGGGAGCTGTTTTTT.

The chain links TRBV19 to TRBJ1-2; no clear D gene. The CDR3 runs 13 residues. Per germline, CDR1 LNHDA and CDR2 SQIVND (reference sequence). The V end lost 0 bases, the J end lost 2 bases, and 4 bases lay between the germline ends. The CDR3 here is CASSIDRNYGYTF. For the CDR3, the DNA is TGTGCCAGTAGTATAGACAGGAACTATGGCTACACCTTC.

The V call is TRBV7-3, the J call TRBJ2-5; D remains unclear. V was cut by 3 bases and J by 1 base, with 6 bases left in between. The CDR3 spans 13 residues. Germline V gives CDR1 SGHTA, CDR2 FQGTGA. The CDR3 reads CASSFGSQETQYF. The CDR3 DNA reads as TGTGCCAGCAGCTTTGGCTCCCAAGAGACCCAGTACTTC.

This clone was seen only once. The chain employs TRBV19 and TRBJ2-7, with 7 bases that match TRBD1. This CDR3 is 16 amino acids long. Per germline, CDR1 LNHDA and CDR2 SQIVND (reference sequence). Germline trimming cut 5 bases from V and 3 bases from J; bases unmatched to any gene: 13. The chain's CDR3 is CASSEIPGQSYYEQYF. Written as DNA, the CDR3 is TGTGCCAGTAGTGAGATACCGGGACAGAGCTACTACGAGCAGTACTTC.

This chain links TRBV5-6 with TRBJ2-7; D call uncertain. In germline, CDR1 is SGHDT, CDR2 YYEEEE. The V gene lost 2 bases and the J gene lost 6 bases, with 9 bases spanning the gap. CDR3 length: 12 amino acids. Written as DNA, the CDR3 is TGTGCCAGCAGCTTTACAGACCTCGAGCAGTACTTC. Residues: CASSFTDLEQYF. Filled out from reference TRBV5-6 and TRBJ2-7, the complete variable domain reads DAGVTQSPTHLIKTRGQQVTLRCSPKSGHDTVSWYQQALGQGPQFIFQYYEEEERQRGNFPDRFSGHQFPNYSSELNVNALLLGDSALYLCASSFTDLEQYFGPGTRLTVT.

The V gene is TRBV5-1, the J gene TRBJ2-7; 9 bases are shared with TRBD1. CDR1 is SGHRS and CDR2 is YFSETQ in the germline V gene. V lost 4 bases, J lost 1 base, and 12 bases stayed unmatched. CDR3 length equals 17 residues. The CDR3 DNA is TGCGCCAGCAGCCAGATGGCGACCGGGACAGGGTCCTACGAGCAGTACTTC. This gives the protein CASSQMATGTGSYEQYF.

The chain couples TRBV23-1 to TRBJ1-6, with TRBD1 identical over 7 bases. TRBV23-1 is given ORF status, its function remaining uncertain. V shed 0 bases, J shed 7 bases, and the junction held 6 bases outside the gene matches. CDR3 length equals 16 residues. CDR3 coding DNA: TGCGCCAGCAGTCAATCCACCGGACAGGCAAATTCACCCCTCCACTTT. Residues: CASSQSTGQANSPLHF.

CDR3 amino acids: CASSRIQGSSNQPQHF. Written as DNA, the CDR3 is TGTGCCAGCAGTCGAATTCAGGGGAGCAGCAATCAGCCCCAGCATTTT. V is TRBV28 and J is TRBJ1-5, with D tentatively TRBD1 (6 bases). The germline V gene encodes CDR1 MDHEN and CDR2 SYDVKM. The CDR3 is 16 residues long. The V gene lost 5 bases and the J gene lost 1 base, with 15 bases spanning the gap.